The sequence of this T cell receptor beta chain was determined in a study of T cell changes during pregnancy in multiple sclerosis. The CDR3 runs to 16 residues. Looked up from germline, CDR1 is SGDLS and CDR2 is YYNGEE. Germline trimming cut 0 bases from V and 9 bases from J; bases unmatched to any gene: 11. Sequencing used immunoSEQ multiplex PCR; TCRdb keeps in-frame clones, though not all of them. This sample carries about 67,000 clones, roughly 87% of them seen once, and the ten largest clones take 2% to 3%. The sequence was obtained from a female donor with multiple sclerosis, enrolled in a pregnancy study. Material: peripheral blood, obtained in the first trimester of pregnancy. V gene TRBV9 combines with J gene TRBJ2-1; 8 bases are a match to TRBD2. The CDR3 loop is CASSVATGLGQGEQFF. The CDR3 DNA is TGTGCCAGCAGCGTAGCGACGGGACTAGGTCAGGGTGAGCAGTTCTTC.